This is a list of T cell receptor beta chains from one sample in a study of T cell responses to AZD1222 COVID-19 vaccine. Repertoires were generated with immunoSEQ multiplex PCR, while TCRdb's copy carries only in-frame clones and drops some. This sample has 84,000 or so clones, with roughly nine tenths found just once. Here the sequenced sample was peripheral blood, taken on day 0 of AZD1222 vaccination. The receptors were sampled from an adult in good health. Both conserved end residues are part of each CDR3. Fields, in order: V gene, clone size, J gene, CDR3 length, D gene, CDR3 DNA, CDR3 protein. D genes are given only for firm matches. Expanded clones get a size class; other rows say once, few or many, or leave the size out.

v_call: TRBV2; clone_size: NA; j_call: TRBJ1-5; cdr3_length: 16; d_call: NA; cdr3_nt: TGTGCCAGCCAAGGCCCCCTCGACACTAGCAATCAGCCCCAGCATTTT; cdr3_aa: CASQGPLDTSNQPQHF
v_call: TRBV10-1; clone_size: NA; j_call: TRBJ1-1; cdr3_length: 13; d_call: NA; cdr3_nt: TGCGCCAGCAGTCCTTCAGGGAACACTGAAGCTTTCTTT; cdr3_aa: CASSPSGNTEAFF
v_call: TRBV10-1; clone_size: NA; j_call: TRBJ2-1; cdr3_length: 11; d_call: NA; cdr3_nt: TGCGCCAGCAGTTCCGGGGCTGAGCAGTTCTTC; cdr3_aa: CASSSGAEQFF
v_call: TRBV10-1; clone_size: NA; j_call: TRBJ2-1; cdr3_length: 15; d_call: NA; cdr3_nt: TGCGCCAGCTCGGCCAACTTGGGGGGAAATAATGAGCAGTTCTTC; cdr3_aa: CASSANLGGNNEQFF
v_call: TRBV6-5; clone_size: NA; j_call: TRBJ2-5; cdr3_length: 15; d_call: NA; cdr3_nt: TGTGCCAGCAGTTACTCACCGACAGGGGAGGGGACCCAGTACTTC; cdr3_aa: CASSYSPTGEGTQYF
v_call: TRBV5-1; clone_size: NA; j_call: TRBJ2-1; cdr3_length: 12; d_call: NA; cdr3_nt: TGCGCCAGCAGCTCACAGGGCAATGAGCAGTTCTTC; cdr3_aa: CASSSQGNEQFF
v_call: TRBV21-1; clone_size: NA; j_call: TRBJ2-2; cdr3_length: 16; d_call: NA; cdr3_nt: TGTGCCAGCAGCAAAAATGAGGGTAGTGACACCGGGGAGCTGTTTTTT; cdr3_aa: CASSKNEGSDTGELFF
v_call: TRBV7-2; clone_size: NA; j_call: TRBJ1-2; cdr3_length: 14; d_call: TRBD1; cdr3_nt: TGTGCCCGCGCCTCGGGACAGGGGGCGGATGGCTACACCTTC; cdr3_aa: CARASGQGADGYTF
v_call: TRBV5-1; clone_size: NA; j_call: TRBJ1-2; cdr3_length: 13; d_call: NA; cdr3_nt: TGCGCCAGCAGCCCAACGACAGAGAATGGCTACACCTTC; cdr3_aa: CASSPTTENGYTF
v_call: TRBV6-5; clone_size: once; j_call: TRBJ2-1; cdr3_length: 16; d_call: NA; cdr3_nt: TGTGCCAGCAGTTACACCTCAGGGTGGTCAGACAATGAGCAGTTCTTC; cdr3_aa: CASSYTSGWSDNEQFF
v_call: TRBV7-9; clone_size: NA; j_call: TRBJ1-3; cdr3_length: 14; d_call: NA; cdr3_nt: TGTGCCAGCGCGGAGGAGGGCTCTGGAAACACCATATATTTT; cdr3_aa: CASAEEGSGNTIYF
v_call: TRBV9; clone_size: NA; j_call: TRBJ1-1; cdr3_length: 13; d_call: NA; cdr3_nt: TGTGCCAGCAGCGCGAATACGAACACTGAAGCTTTCTTT; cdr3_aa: CASSANTNTEAFF
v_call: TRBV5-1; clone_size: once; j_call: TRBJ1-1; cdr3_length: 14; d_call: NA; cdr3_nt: TGCGCCAGCAGCCTCAAGGTATCACAGGGTGAAGCTTTCTTT; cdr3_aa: CASSLKVSQGEAFF
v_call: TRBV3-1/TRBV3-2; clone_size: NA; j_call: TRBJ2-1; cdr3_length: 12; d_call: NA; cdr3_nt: TGTGCCAGCAGCCGTAGTGGGAATGAGCAGTTCTTC; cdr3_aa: CASSRSGNEQFF
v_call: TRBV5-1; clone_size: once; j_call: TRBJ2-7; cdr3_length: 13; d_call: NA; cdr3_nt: TGCGCCAGCAGCTTGGGACAGATAGGCGAGCAGTACTTC; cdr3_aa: CASSLGQIGEQYF
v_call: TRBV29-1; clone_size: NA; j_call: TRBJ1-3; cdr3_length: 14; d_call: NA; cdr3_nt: TGCAGCGTTGAAGATGGTAGCTCTGGAAACACCATATATTTT; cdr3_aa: CSVEDGSSGNTIYF